The clone carrying this TCR beta chain was counted a few times. Its antigen is as yet unknown. These data belong to a study of regulatory T cells in long-lasting Graves disease. Study-wide points: Between persistent patients, more than 2,500 public clonotypes were shared, exceeding the 900 to 1,000 shared between new patients. Persistent disease preferred TRBV28, TRBJ1-2 and TRBJ2-5; new disease, TRBV20-1 and TRBJ2-1.

Through Arm-PCR of CDR3 regions and iRepertoire HTBI primers, TCR beta libraries were built. The authors' processing: Throughout the samples, researchers identified fewer than 80 TRBV and some 13 TRBJ segments. A single record per CDR3 protein comes from TCRdb applying MiXCR to the multiplex PCR reads. V and J calls and clone size were set by TCRdb, not the authors. The table has about 400,000 distinct CDR3 sequences, less than 25% seen once. The time point denotes: persistent/refractory GD, antithyroid drugs over 5 years with positive TRAb. The TCR library was made from RNA extracted from PBMCs. Graves' disease diagnosis was established per American Thyroid Association guidelines. CDR1 is GTSNPN and CDR2 is SVGIG in the germline V gene (reference sequence). The V gene end was trimmed by 6 bases and the J gene end by 7 bases; junction bases not matched to a gene: 8. The CDR3 length is 14 residues.

The source was peripheral blood mononuclear cells (PBMCs), collected when the disease was refractory, from a patient treated with antithyroid drugs. The receptor was derived from a female donor with Graves disease. This sequence joins TRBV30 and TRBJ1-4, with TRBD1 matching 10 bases. The CDR3 protein is CACKPTGGFEKLFF. The CDR3 DNA reads as TGTGCCTGTAAACCGACAGGGGGCTTTGAAAAACTGTTTTTT.